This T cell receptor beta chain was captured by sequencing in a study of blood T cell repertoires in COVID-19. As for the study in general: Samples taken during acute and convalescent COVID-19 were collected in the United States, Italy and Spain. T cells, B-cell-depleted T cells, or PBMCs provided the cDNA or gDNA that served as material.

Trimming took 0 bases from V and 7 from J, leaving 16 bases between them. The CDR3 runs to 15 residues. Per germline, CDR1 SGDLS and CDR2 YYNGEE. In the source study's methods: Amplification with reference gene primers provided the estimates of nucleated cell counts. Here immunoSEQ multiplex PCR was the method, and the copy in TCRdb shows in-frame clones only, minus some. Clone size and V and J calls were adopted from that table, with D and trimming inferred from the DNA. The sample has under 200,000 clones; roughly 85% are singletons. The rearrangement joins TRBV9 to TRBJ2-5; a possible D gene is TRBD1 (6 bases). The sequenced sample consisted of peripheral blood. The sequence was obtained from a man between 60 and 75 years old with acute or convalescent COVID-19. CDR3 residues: CASSVGQDRFGTQYF. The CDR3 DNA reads TGTGCCAGCAGCGTAGGACAGGACCGCTTCGGGACCCAGTACTTC.